These 14 T cell receptor beta chains share one sample of origin, sequenced in a study of graft-versus-host responses after intestinal transplantation. The method was immunoSEQ multiplex PCR; TCRdb's version includes in-frame clones alone and lacks a portion of them. The table records about 20,000 clones, about nine tenths of them present only once. The sample here was PBMCs, taken about 230 days after intestinal transplant. The receptors stem from a human patient who received an intestinal transplant, so some T cells may come from the graft donor.

The V and J genes are TRBV19 and TRBJ1-1, with D perhaps matching TRBD1 (5 bases). Per germline, CDR1 LNHDA and CDR2 SQIVND (reference sequence). This CDR3 contains 13 residues. The V gene lost 7 bases and the J gene lost 2 bases, with 11 bases spanning the gap. CDR3 loop: CASKGQGNTEAFF. The CDR3 nucleotides are TGTGCCAGTAAGGGGCAGGGAAACACTGAAGCTTTCTTT.

This clone was found once. The chain uses TRBV5-1 and TRBJ2-7; TRBD1 matches at 7 bases. The germline V gene encodes CDR1 SGHRS and CDR2 YFSETQ. Trimming took 7 bases from V and 3 from J; bases not matched to a gene: 7. CDR3 length: 13 amino acids. The CDR3 coding sequence is TGCGCCAGCGCCTCGGGACAGAACTACGAGCAGTACTTC. It is translated as CASASGQNYEQYF.

The chain employs TRBV10-3 and TRBJ2-7; 13 nucleotides line up with TRBD2. With V trimmed by 6 bases and J by 2 bases, 4 bases remained unmatched. Germline V gene data show CDR1 as ENHRY and CDR2 as SYGVKD. The CDR3 runs to 15 residues. The CDR3 here is CAISPGTSGTYEQYF. CDR3 nucleotides: TGTGCCATCAGCCCCGGGACTAGCGGGACCTACGAGCAGTACTTC.

This clone was recorded once. V gene TRBV10-3 combines with J gene TRBJ1-5, with D possibly being TRBD1 (5 bases). Germline CDR1 ENHRY, CDR2 SYGVKD. Between the trimmed V and J ends, which lost 0 bases and 2 bases, there was a span of 14 bases. This CDR3 region has 17 residues. CDR3 region: CAISESVGVLGNQPQHF. DNA for the CDR3: TGTGCCATCAGTGAGTCGGTGGGGGTGTTAGGCAATCAGCCCCAGCATTTT.

The chain employs TRBV5-6 and TRBJ1-1; D gene unclear. Germline V gives CDR1 SGHDT, CDR2 YYEEEE. This CDR3 has 17 amino acids. With 4 bases removed from V and 3 bases from J, the gap between germline ends came to 22 bases. The CDR3 region has the DNA TGTGCCAGCAGCCCGTTAACAATAGTGAGCCTCGACACTGAAGCTTTCTTT. Translating it yields CASSPLTIVSLDTEAFF.

The rearrangement joins TRBV30 to TRBJ1-1, with 7 bases matching TRBD1. Germline V CDR1 and CDR2: GTSNPN, SVGIG (reference sequence). This CDR3 is built from 13 residues. V shed 1 base, J shed 5 bases, and the junction held 4 bases outside the gene matches. The CDR3 spells CAWSGQGGTEAFF. Written as DNA, the CDR3 is TGTGCCTGGAGTGGACAGGGTGGGACTGAAGCTTTCTTT. The entire variable domain, with the rest obtained from reference TRBV30 and TRBJ1-1, is as follows: SQTIHQWPATLVQPVGSPLSLECTVEGTSNPNLYWYRQAAGRGLQLLFYSVGIGQISSEVPQNLSASRPQDRQFILSSKKLLLSDSGFYLCAWSGQGGTEAFFGQGTRLTVV.

For this clone: Other DNA sequences in this specimen translate into the identical CDR3. The rearrangement links TRBV18 to TRBJ1-2, with TRBD1 matching 10 bases. This CDR3 comprises 14 residues. Trimming at V came to 6 bases and at J to 8 bases, leaving 9 bases not matched to a gene. Germline CDR1 KGHSH, CDR2 LQKENI. The CDR3, as DNA: TGTGCCAGCTCTCCCGGGACAGGGGACGTGGGCTACACCTTC. Its translation: CASSPGTGDVGYTF.

The J gene is TRBJ1-6, the V gene TRBV11-3, with 7 bases fitting TRBD1. Germline lookup yields CDR1 SGHNT and CDR2 YENEEA. CDR3 size: 13 residues. Unmatched junction bases numbered 5, after V lost 4 bases and J lost 11 bases. CDR3 protein: CASSYDRVPPLHF. The CDR3, as DNA: TGTGCCAGCAGCTACGACAGGGTTCCACCCCTCCACTTT.

This clone appeared once. CDR3 residues: CASSESQDYEQYF. The DNA for the CDR3 is TGTGCCAGCAGTGAATCACAGGACTACGAGCAGTACTTC. J is TRBJ2-7 and V is TRBV2, with D maybe TRBD1 (5 bases). CDR1 and CDR2 (germline): SNHLY, FYNNEI. CDR3 size: 13 residues. Trimming removed 2 bases at V and 3 bases at J, with 8 bases between.

The chain links TRBV7-9 to TRBJ1-3, with D perhaps matching TRBD1 (5 bases). CDR1 is SEHNR, CDR2 FQNEAQ, per germline (reference sequence). The CDR3 runs to 15 residues. The V and J ends lost 4 bases and 1 base respectively, with 11 bases between them. This chain's CDR3 is CASSSGFSSGNTIYF. The CDR3 bases are TGTGCCAGCAGCTCAGGGTTCTCGTCTGGAAACACCATATATTTT.

By sample share, this clone is medium-sized. The chain couples TRBV21-1 to TRBJ1-2. TRBV21-1 is classified as a pseudogene. CDR3 length equals 14 residues. The CDR3 coding sequence is TGTGCCAGCAGCAATAGAACCGGGGTCTATGGCTACACCTTC. Translation: CASSNRTGVYGYTF.

The CDR3 nucleotides are TGTGCCAGCAGTTACTTGCATGAGGGACGGGATCAGCCCCAGCATTTT. Translation: CASSYLHEGRDQPQHF. The chain has TRBV6-6 and TRBJ1-5; TRBD1 is a possible D gene (5 bases). V dropped 1 base and J dropped 5 bases, with 15 bases sitting between them. The CDR3 has 16 amino acids. CDR1 is MNHNY and CDR2 is SVGAGI in the germline V gene (reference sequence).

This clone was detected once. The gene calls are TRBV9 and TRBJ1-1; a possible D gene is TRBD1 (5 bases). Germline values: CDR1 SGDLS, CDR2 YYNGEE. The V gene lost 0 bases and the J gene lost 11 bases, with 20 bases spanning the gap. The CDR3 is 15 amino acids. The CDR3 sequence is CASSVATTTGGGAFF. The CDR3 DNA is TGTGCCAGCAGCGTAGCTACAACTACAGGCGGTGGGGCTTTCTTT.

The chain carries TRBV7-9 and TRBJ2-1; TRBD1 aligns across 9 bases. V lost 5 bases to trimming and J lost 2 bases; unmatched junction nucleotides: 10. CDR3 length: 17 amino acids. Per the germline V gene, CDR1 is SEHNR and CDR2 is FQNEAQ (reference sequence). CDR3 DNA: TGTGCCAGCAGCCCCCCACCCCGGGACAGGGCCTACAATGAGCAGTTCTTC. It encodes CASSPPPRDRAYNEQFF.